These 10 T cell receptor beta chains share one sample of origin, sequenced in a study of blood T cells in healthy people across ages. Combining a sample-barcoded 5' primer with a J-beta primer mix, a second PCR ran for 7 to 11 cycles. TCRdb redid the calling of the 5' RACE reads with MiXCR, one entry per CDR3 protein. Of some 800,000 distinct CDR3 sequences in the sample, around two fifths were seen once. The sequencing input was blood. These receptors originate from a man in his sixties in good health.

This clonotype was seen many times. This sequence joins TRBV6-5 and TRBJ2-7; D is possibly TRBD2 (6 bases). V lost 6 bases, J lost 0 bases, and 9 bases lay in between. CDR1 and CDR2 (germline): MNHEY, SVGAGI. This CDR3 is built from 13 residues. CDR3 DNA: TGTGCCAGCAGAGCGGGCGGCTCCTACGAGCAGTACTTC. Its translation is CASRAGGSYEQYF.

On this clonotype itself: It may be a read error: a sequence one base away is much more abundant. This chain connects TRBV28 to TRBJ2-7; D gene ambiguous. The closer fit of TRBJ2-5 to the DNA end suggests the J call may be wrong. Per the germline V gene, CDR1 is MDHEN and CDR2 is SYDVKM. This CDR3 has 12 amino acids. The CDR3 region has the DNA TGTGCCAGCAGATCGGCTCGAGAGACCCAGTACTTC. This translates into CASRSARETQYF.

This clonotype was picked up many times. The chain links TRBV6-2 or TRBV6-3 to TRBJ2-6; D is ambiguous. V was pared by 5 bases and J by 3 bases, with 11 bases between. The CDR3 extends over 15 amino acids. Germline V gene sequence: CDR1 MNHEY, CDR2 SVGEGT. The CDR3: CASSTRPGGANVLTF. CDR3 bases: TGTGCCAGCAGTACCCGACCAGGTGGGGCCAACGTCCTGACTTTC.

A few counts support this clonotype. This chain links TRBV20-1 with TRBJ2-1; D gene unclear. This CDR3 spans 14 amino acids. V was trimmed by 6 bases and J by 5 bases, leaving 17 bases between them. CDR1 and CDR2 (germline): DFQATT, SNEGSKA (reference sequence). CDR3 bases: TGCAGTGCCGCCCCAGTGGGTCTCCACAATGAGCAGTTCTTC. Protein: CSAAPVGLHNEQFF.

This clonotype has just a few counts. The J gene is TRBJ2-7, the V gene TRBV11-1; 8 bases match TRBD1. CDR1 is SGHAT, CDR2 FQDESV, per germline (reference sequence). Trimming took 5 bases from V and 1 from J; bases not matched to a gene: 7. The CDR3 has 15 residues. The CDR3 DNA reads TGTGCCAGCAGCATACGACAGGGGTTGTCCTACGAGCAGTACTTC. It encodes CASSIRQGLSYEQYF. The whole variable domain, remainder taken from reference TRBV11-1 and TRBJ2-7, is EAEVAQSPRYKITEKSQAVAFWCDPISGHATLYWYRQILGQGPELLVQFQDESVVDDSQLPKDRFSAERLKGVDSTLKIQPAELGDSAMYLCASSIRQGLSYEQYFGPGTRLTVT.

The V call is TRBV6-1, the J call TRBJ2-1, with TRBD2 matching over 11 bases. The CDR3 is made up of 17 amino acids. The V segment lost 7 bases and the J segment 2 bases; nucleotides outside the gene matches: 10. The V gene's germline CDR1 is MNHNS and CDR2 SASEGT. The CDR3 region has the DNA TGTGCCAGCATCGAAGCCCTACTAGCGGGGGCCTACAATGAGCAGTTCTTC. It translates to CASIEALLAGAYNEQFF.

This clonotype has a handful of counts. The chain combines TRBV9 with TRBJ2-7, with 9 bases fitting TRBD1. J lost 3 bases, V lost 0 bases, and 13 bases had no gene match. Germline CDR1 is SGDLS and CDR2 is YYNGEE. The CDR3 is 18 residues long. The CDR3 sequence: CASSVGLAGGTGNYEQYF. For the CDR3, the DNA is TGTGCCAGCAGCGTAGGATTAGCTGGCGGGACAGGGAACTACGAGCAGTACTTC.

V and J are TRBV12-3 or TRBV12-4 and TRBJ1-5; D call uncertain. The CDR3 spans 14 residues. Trimming shortened V by 6 bases and J by 4 bases, and 13 bases separated the two germline ends. Here the CDR3 reads CASSPLTSNQPQHF. In nucleotides, the CDR3 is TGTGCCAGCAGCCCCCTTACATCTAATCAGCCCCAGCATTTT.

Points on this clonotype: At one of its ends the junction is not consistent with the germline gene, which may arise from a read error. The gene calls are TRBV6-1 and TRBJ2-1; TRBD1 or TRBD2 may be the D gene (5 bases each). The germline V gene has CDR1 MNHNS and CDR2 SASEGT. The CDR3 runs 15 residues. The CDR3 DNA reads as TGTGCTAGCAGCGCCGGGACCCGCTCCTACAATGAGCAGTTCTTC. Protein product: CASSAGTRSYNEQFF.

The chain joins TRBV10-3 to TRBJ2-1, with D hard to call. The J call may be mistaken, given a closer DNA end match to TRBJ2-7. Germline assignment: CDR1 ENHRY and CDR2 SYGVKD. CDR3 length: 15 residues. The CDR3 region has the DNA TGTGCCATCAGTGGGGGTGGTGGGTCCTACAATGAGCAGTACTTC. As protein: CAISGGGGSYNEQYF.